A selection of T cell receptor beta chains follows, all from one sample in a study of CD4 T cells in relation to SARS-CoV-2 and coronaviruses. The protocol was immunoSEQ multiplex PCR, while the TCRdb copy is restricted to in-frame clones and leaves out a portion. The table has tens of thousands of clones, roughly 71% seen once. No antigen has been identified for these receptors. Sequencing was performed on CD4+ T cells from PBMCs, cultured in vitro. The receptors were sampled from a human donor in good health. The CDR3 runs from the conserved cysteine through the conserved F or W. The D gene is left open where the match is weak. Clone size is shown for a subset of rows, as once, few, many or a class of expanded clone.

clone_size d_call j_call v_call cdr3_nt cdr3_aa
. . TRBJ2-1 TRBV7-9 TGTGCCAGCAGCTTATCGTTTGAGCAGTTCTTC CASSLSFEQFF
. . TRBJ2-7 TRBV5-1 TGCGCCAGCAGCACAACAGGGAGTTACGAGCAGTACTTC CASSTTGSYEQYF
few . TRBJ1-2 TRBV11-2 TGTGCCAGCAGACCCCCCGGGGGAAGGAACTCTGGCTACACCTTC CASRPPGGRNSGYTF
. . TRBJ1-6 TRBV27 TGTGCCAGCAGTTTATCGAACAGATTCAATTCACCCCTCCACTTT CASSLSNRFNSPLHF
. . TRBJ1-2 TRBV29-1 TGCAGCGTTGATCAAGCAGGAAATAACTATGGCTACACCTTC CSVDQAGNNYGYTF
. . TRBJ2-7 TRBV3-1/TRBV3-2 TGTGCCAGCAGCCAAGCCGGTGTCCAGTTTGGTTTCTACGAGCAGTACTTC CASSQAGVQFGFYEQYF
once TRBD1 TRBJ2-7 TRBV18 TGTGCCAGCTCACCATCCGGGACAGCCTACGAGCAGTACTTC CASSPSGTAYEQYF
. . TRBJ1-5 TRBV5-5 TGTGCCAGCAGCTTGGGGACAAACAATCAGCCCCAGCATTTT CASSLGTNNQPQHF
. . TRBJ1-4 TRBV2 TGTGCCAGCATTAACGGCTGGGGGAATGAAAAACTGTTTTTT CASINGWGNEKLFF
. TRBD1 TRBJ2-1 TRBV7-2 TGTGCCAGCAGCTTCGCAGGAGGACAGGGTCTAGATGAGCAGTTCTTC CASSFAGGQGLDEQFF
. TRBD1 TRBJ1-6 TRBV19 TGTGCCAGTGGGGGCGTTGGGACAGACTATTCACCCCTCCACTTT CASGGVGTDYSPLHF
once . TRBJ1-2 TRBV6-5 TGTGCCAGCAGACCCCAGGGAACCTATGGCTACACCTTC CASRPQGTYGYTF
. . TRBJ2-2 TRBV3-1/TRBV3-2 TGTGCCAGCAGCTATCATGGGGCTTCGGTCGCCGGGGAGCTGTTTTTT CASSYHGASVAGELFF
. . TRBJ1-5 TRBV7-2 TGTGCCAGCAGCTTAGGGGGAGGCAATCAGCCCCAGCATTTT CASSLGGGNQPQHF
. . TRBJ2-1 TRBV3-1/TRBV3-2 TGTGCCAGCAGCCAAGATTCGAGGGAACATGAGCAGTTCTTC CASSQDSREHEQFF
. TRBD1 TRBJ2-3 TRBV18 TGTGCCAGCTCCCCAGGAACCGGGACAGCTAGCACAGATACGCAGTATTTT CASSPGTGTASTDTQYF
once TRBD1 TRBJ1-5 TRBV18 TGTGCCAGCTCACTAGAAACAGGGGGCGGGCAGCCCCAGCATTTT CASSLETGGGQPQHF
. . TRBJ2-3 TRBV7-2 TGTGCCAGCAGCTTAGTGTTTTCGAATGGTGCGGATACGCAGTATTTT CASSLVFSNGADTQYF
. . TRBJ1-3 TRBV4-3 TGCGCCAGCAGCCCATACAAACAGGGATCTGGAAACACCATATATTTT CASSPYKQGSGNTIYF
. TRBD1 TRBJ1-2 TRBV6-1 TGTGCCAGCAGTGAAGTGACAGGGGCTCGGTATGGCTACACCTTC CASSEVTGARYGYTF
. . TRBJ2-5 TRBV11-2 TGTGCCAGCAGCTTCAGGGGGGGAGAGACCCAGTACTTC CASSFRGGETQYF
. . TRBJ2-1 TRBV19 TGTGCCAGTAGATTGGACCAATGGACCTCCAATGAGCAGTTCTTC CASRLDQWTSNEQFF
. . TRBJ1-1 TRBV19 TGTGCCAGTAGTAATCCGGGGACGAACACTGAAGCTTTCTTT CASSNPGTNTEAFF
. . TRBJ1-3 TRBV4-1 TGCGCCAGCAGCCCGAGCGAAGACCGACCGGGAAACACCATATATTTT CASSPSEDRPGNTIYF
few . TRBJ1-2 TRBV5-6 TGTGCCAGCAGCGCCCTAGGAGGGGAAGGTGGCTACACCTTC CASSALGGEGGYTF
. . TRBJ1-3 TRBV19 TGTGCCAGTATCATAGGGAACAGCTACGGAAACACCATATATTTT CASIIGNSYGNTIYF
. TRBD1 TRBJ1-2 TRBV4-3 TGCGCCAGCAGCCAGGTTCTGGACAGGAACTATGGCTACACCTTC CASSQVLDRNYGYTF
. . TRBJ1-2 TRBV5-1 TGCGCCAGCAGCTTCGGACGGATCCCTAACTATGGCTACACCTTC CASSFGRIPNYGYTF
. . TRBJ2-1 TRBV21-1 TGTGCCAGCAGCCCTCCCCGGGTCCGACGGGATGAGCAGTTCTTC CASSPPRVRRDEQFF
. . TRBJ2-4 TRBV3-1/TRBV3-2 TGTGCCAGCAGCCAGAGACAGACCTTAGCCAAAAACATTCAGTACTTC CASSQRQTLAKNIQYF
. TRBD2 TRBJ2-2 TRBV6-5 TGTGCCAGCAGTTCACCGGGACTAGCAGGGACCGGGGAGCTGTTTTTT CASSSPGLAGTGELFF
few TRBD2 TRBJ2-7 TRBV5-1 TGCGCCAGCAGCTCGTCCGGGACTAGCGGGAGGGCCGAGGACTTC CASSSSGTSGRAEDF
. TRBD1 TRBJ2-6 TRBV30 TGTGCCTGGAGTCAGGACAGGTATTCTGGGGCCAACGTCCTGACTTTC CAWSQDRYSGANVLTF
. . TRBJ1-2 TRBV2 TGTGCCAGCATGAACCTCCTACGAAACTATGGCTACACCTTC CASMNLLRNYGYTF
few TRBD1 TRBJ2-1 TRBV6-6 TGTGCCAGCAGTCAAGGAGGGACAGGGAGCGATGAGCAGTTCTTC CASSQGGTGSDEQFF
. . TRBJ2-7 TRBV9 TGTGCCAGCAGCGACGACCCATGGTACGAGCAGTACTTC CASSDDPWYEQYF
. . TRBJ2-2 TRBV6-5 TGTGCCAGCAGTTACACGATTGGGGGCGGGGAGCTGTTTTTT CASSYTIGGGELFF
. TRBD1 TRBJ1-2 TRBV11-2 TGTGCCAGCAGCTCATTAAGGACAGGGGCGTTAGCTAACTATGGCTACACCTTC CASSSLRTGALANYGYTF
. TRBD2 TRBJ2-5 TRBV3-1/TRBV3-2 TGTGCCAGCAGCCTTGGACTAGCGGGGGGACTAGAGACCCAGTACTTC CASSLGLAGGLETQYF
. . TRBJ1-5 TRBV5-6 TGTGCCAGCAGCCGGGGACACCTAAGCAATCAGCCCCAGCATTTT CASSRGHLSNQPQHF
. TRBD2 TRBJ2-7 TRBV5-4 TGTGCCAGCAGCCCGGGCGCTAGCGGGGTCTCCTACGAGCAGTACTTC CASSPGASGVSYEQYF